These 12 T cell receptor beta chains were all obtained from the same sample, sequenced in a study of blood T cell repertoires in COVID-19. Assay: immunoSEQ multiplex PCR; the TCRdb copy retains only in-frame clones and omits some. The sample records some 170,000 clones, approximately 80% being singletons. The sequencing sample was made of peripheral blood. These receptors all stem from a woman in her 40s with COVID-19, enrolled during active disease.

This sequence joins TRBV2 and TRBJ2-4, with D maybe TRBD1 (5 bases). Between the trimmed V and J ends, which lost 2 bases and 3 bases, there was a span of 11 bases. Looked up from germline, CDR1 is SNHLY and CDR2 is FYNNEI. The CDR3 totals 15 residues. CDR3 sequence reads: CASSERGRLKNIQYF. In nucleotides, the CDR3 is TGTGCCAGCAGTGAAAGGGGCCGGCTCAAAAACATTCAGTACTTC.

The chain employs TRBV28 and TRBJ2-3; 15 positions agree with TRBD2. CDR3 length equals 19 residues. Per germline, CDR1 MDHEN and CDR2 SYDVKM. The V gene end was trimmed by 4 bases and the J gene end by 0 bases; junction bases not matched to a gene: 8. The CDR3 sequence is CASSYVGLAGGPSTDTQYF. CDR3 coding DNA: TGTGCCAGCAGTTACGTCGGACTAGCGGGAGGGCCTAGCACAGATACGCAGTATTTT.

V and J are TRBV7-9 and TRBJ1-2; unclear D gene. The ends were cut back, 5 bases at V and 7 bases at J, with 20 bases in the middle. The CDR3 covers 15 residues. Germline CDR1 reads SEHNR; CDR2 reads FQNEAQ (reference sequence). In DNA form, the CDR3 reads TGTGCCAGCAGCCCAGCGGTGTTAGATTCTGCTGGCTACACCTTC. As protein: CASSPAVLDSAGYTF. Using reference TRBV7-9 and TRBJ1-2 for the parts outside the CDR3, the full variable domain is DTGVSQNPRHKITKRGQNVTFRCDPISEHNRLYWYRQTLGQGPEFLTYFQNEAQLEKSRLLSDRFSAERPKGSFSTLEIQRTEQGDSAMYLCASSPAVLDSAGYTFGSGTRLTVV.

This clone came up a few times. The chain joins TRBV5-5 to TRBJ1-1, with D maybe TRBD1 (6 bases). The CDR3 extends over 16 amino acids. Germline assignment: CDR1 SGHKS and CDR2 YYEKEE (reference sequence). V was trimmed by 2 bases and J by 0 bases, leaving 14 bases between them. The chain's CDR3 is CASSFWDKIVNTEAFF. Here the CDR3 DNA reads TGTGCCAGCAGCTTTTGGGACAAAATTGTGAACACTGAAGCTTTCTTT.

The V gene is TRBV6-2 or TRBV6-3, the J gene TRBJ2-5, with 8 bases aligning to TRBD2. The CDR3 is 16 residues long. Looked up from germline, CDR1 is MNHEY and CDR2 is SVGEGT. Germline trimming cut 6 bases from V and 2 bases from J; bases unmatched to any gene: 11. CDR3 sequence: CASSPGPSGQQETQYF. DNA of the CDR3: TGTGCCAGCAGCCCCGGCCCTAGCGGGCAACAAGAGACCCAGTACTTC.

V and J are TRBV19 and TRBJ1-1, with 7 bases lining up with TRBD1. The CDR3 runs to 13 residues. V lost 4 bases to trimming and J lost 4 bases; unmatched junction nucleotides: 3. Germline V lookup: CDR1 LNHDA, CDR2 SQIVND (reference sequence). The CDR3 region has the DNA TGTGCCAGTAGTAACAGGGGCACCACTGAAGCTTTCTTT. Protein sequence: CASSNRGTTEAFF.

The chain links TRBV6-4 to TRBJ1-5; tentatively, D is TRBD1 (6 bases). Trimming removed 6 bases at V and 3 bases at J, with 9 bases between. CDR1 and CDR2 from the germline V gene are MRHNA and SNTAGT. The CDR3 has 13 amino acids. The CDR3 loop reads CASSRQANQPQHF. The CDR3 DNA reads TGTGCCAGCAGCCGACAGGCCAATCAGCCCCAGCATTTT.

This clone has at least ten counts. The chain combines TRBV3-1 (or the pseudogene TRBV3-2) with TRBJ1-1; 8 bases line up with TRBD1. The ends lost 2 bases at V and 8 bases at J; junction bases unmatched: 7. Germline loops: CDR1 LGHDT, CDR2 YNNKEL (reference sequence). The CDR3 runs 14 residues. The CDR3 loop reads CASSQSSRDREAFF. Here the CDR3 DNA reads TGTGCCAGCAGCCAATCGAGCCGGGACAGGGAAGCTTTCTTT.

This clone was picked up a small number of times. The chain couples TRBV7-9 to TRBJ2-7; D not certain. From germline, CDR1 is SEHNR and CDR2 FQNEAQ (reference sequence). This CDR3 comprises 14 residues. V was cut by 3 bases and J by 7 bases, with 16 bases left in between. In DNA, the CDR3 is TGTGCCAGCAGCTTTGGCCCCACCTCGTGGGAGCAGTACTTC. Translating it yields CASSFGPTSWEQYF.

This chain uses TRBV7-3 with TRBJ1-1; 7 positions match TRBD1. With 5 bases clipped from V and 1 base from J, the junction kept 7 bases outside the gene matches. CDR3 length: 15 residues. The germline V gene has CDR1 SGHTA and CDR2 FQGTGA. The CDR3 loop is CASSPEGTENTEAFF. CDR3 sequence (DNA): TGTGCCAGCAGCCCCGAGGGGACAGAGAACACTGAAGCTTTCTTT. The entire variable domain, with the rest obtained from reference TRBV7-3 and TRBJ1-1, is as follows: GAGVSQTPSNKVTEKGKYVELRCDPISGHTALYWYRQSLGQGPEFLIYFQGTGAADDSGLPNDRFFAVRPEGSVSTLKIQRTERGDSAVYLCASSPEGTENTEAFFGQGTRLTVV.

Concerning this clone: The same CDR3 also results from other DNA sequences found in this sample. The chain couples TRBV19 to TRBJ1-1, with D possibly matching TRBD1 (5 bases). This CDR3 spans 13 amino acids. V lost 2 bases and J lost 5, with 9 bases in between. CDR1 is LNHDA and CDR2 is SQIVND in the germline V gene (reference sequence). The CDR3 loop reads CASSIPGGTEAFF. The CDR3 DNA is TGTGCCAGTAGTATACCGGGGGGGACTGAAGCTTTCTTT.

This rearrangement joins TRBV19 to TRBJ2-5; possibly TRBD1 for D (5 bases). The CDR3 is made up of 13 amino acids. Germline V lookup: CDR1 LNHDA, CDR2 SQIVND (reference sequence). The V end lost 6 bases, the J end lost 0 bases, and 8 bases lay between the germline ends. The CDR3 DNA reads TGTGCCAGTAGCCTGGGGCACCAAGAGACCCAGTACTTC. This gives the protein CASSLGHQETQYF.